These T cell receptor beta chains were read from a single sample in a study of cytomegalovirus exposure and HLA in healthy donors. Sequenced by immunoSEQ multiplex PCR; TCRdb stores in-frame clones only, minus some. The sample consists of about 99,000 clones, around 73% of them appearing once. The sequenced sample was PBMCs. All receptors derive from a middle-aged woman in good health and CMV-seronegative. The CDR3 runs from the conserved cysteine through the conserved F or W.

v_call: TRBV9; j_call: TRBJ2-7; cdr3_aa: CASSVSGGGGLYEQYF
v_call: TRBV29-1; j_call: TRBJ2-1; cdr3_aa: CSVEDQGGVSLSEQFF
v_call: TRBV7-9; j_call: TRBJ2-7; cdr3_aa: CASSSSAGGLADYEQYF
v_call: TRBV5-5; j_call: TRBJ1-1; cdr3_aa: CASFTLGGRNTEAFF
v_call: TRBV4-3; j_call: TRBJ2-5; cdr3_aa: CASSQDLGGRASSWETQYF
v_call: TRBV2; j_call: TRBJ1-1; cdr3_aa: CASSPSGTVEAFF
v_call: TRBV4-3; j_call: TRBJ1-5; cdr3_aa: CASSQDQGINQPQHF
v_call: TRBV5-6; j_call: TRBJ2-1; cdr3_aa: CASSLGAPEQFF
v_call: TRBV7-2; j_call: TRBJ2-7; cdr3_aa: CASSLYHGGDEQYF
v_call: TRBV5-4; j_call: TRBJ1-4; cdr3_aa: CASSWGYGQGREKLFF
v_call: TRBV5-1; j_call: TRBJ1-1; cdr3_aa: CASSLVRGNTEAFF
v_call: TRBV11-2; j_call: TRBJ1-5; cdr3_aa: CASSLSVGGNQPQHF
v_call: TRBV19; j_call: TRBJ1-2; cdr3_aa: CASSAWGGQGNYGYTF
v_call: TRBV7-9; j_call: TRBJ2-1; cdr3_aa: CASSPDRGEQFF
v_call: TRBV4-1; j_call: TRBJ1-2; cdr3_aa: CASSQDEVSGVPSYGYTF
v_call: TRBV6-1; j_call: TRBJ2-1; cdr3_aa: CASSADSRINNEQFF
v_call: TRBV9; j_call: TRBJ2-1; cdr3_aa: CALGTRRGNEQFF
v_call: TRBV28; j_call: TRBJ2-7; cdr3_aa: CASSLHRAPYEQYF
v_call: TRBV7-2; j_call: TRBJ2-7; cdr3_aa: CASSLNRDNFYEQYF
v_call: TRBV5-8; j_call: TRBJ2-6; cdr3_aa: CASSLGQAGANVLTF
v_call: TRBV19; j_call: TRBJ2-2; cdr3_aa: CASSRGRRSTGELFF
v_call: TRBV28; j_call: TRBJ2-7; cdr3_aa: CASLGDSNYEQYF
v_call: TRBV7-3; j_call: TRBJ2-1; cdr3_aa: CASSLGLATYGEQFF
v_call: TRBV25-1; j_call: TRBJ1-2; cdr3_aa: CASSATGGNYGYTF
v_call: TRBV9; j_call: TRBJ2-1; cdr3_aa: CASSALTSGFIF
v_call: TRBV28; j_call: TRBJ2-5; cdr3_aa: CASSLALAPTPLARETQYF
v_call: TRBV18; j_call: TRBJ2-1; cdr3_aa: CASSGNRGGGNEQFF
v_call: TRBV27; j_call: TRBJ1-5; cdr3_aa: CASSHGKNQPQHF
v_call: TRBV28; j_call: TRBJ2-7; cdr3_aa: CASSRQGTPYEQYF
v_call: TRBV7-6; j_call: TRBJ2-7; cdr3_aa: CASSLTGGPIEQYF
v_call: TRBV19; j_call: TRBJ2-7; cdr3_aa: CASTFGGSSSYEQYF
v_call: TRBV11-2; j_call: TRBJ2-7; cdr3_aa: CASSFGERSEQYF
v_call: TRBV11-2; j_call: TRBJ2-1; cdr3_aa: CASSPLGTSGQEEQFF
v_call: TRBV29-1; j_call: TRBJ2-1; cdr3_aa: CSAKLGGYSGRWNEQFF
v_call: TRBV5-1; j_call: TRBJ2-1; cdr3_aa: CASSLGSAGITYNEQFF
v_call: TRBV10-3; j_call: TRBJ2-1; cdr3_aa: CAISGGSSGRSDEQFF
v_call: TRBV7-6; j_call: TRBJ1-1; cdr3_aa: CASSPQGFNTEAFF
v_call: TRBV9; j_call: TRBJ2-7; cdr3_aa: CASSPMGGGTSYEQYF
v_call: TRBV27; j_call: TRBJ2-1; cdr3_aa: CASSRLAGVGNEQFF
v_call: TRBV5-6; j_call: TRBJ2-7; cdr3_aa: CASSFRTYEQYF
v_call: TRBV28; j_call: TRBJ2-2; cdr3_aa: CASSSAGQGDFSGELFF
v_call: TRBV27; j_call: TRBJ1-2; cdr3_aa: CASSLSPGLNYYGYTF
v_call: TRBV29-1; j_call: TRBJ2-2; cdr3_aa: CSVGTGGTNTGELFF
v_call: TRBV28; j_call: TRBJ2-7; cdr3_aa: CASSSQSIRQGAYEQYF
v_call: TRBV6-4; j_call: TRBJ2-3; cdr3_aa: CASSELAGKADTQYF
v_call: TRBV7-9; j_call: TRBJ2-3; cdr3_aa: CASSLTGEEGTQYF
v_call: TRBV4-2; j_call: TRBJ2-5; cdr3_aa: CASMRWKETQYF
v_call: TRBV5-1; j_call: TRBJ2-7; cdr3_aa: CASSPGGRTGEQYF